Shown below are 22 T cell receptor beta chains from a single sample sequenced in a study of blood T cell repertoires in COVID-19. Assay used: immunoSEQ multiplex PCR; TCRdb lists only in-frame clones, some missing. This table has approximately 260,000 clones, about 87% appearing once. The material sequenced was peripheral blood. The receptors shown here come from a human donor in a cohort sampled during active COVID-19.

The J gene is TRBJ2-1, the V gene TRBV12-3 or TRBV12-4; D not resolved. The CDR3 is made up of 12 amino acids. V shed 6 bases and J shed 7 bases, with 10 bases lying between them. CDR3 bases: TGTGCCAGCAGCAGACTCGGAAATGAGCAGTTCTTC. Translated, it gives CASSRLGNEQFF.

This chain uses TRBV2 with TRBJ2-5; the D gene is possibly TRBD2 (5 bases). This CDR3 spans 15 amino acids. V was shortened by 6 bases and J by 2 bases, with 16 bases between the two germline ends. Germline V gene data show CDR1 as SNHLY and CDR2 as FYNNEI. CDR3 loop: CASRLSAGLQETQYF. In nucleotides, the CDR3 is TGTGCCAGCAGGCTATCGGCCGGACTGCAAGAGACCCAGTACTTC.

The rearrangement uses TRBV4-2 and TRBJ2-2; D might be TRBD2 (5 bases). The germline gives CDR1 LGHNA, CDR2 YNFKEQ. The V and J ends lost 4 bases and 7 bases respectively, with 16 bases between them. The CDR3 runs to 15 residues. The CDR3 is CASSPLWPSGGELFF. CDR3 bases: TGTGCCAGCAGCCCCCTTTGGCCGAGCGGCGGGGAGCTGTTTTTT.

This clone is a singleton in its sample. The V call is TRBV5-1, the J call TRBJ2-3; D is possibly TRBD2 (6 bases). Germline V CDR1 and CDR2: SGHRS, YFSETQ. The CDR3 loop spans 14 amino acids. V was cut by 5 bases and J by 4 bases, with 14 bases left in between. In nucleotides, the CDR3 is TGCGCCAGCAGTTCCGGGAGCTTCGCAGATACGCAGTATTTT. Translation gives CASSSGSFADTQYF.

The chain couples TRBV7-2 to TRBJ2-3, with 7 bases aligning to TRBD1. This CDR3 spans 16 amino acids. J was trimmed by 0 bases and V by 5 bases; bases with no gene match: 8. Germline V gene data show CDR1 as SGHTA and CDR2 as FQGNSA. The DNA of the CDR3 is TGTGCCAGCAGCAGAGGGACAGCAACTAGCACAGATACGCAGTATTTT. The encoded protein is CASSRGTATSTDTQYF.

The V gene is TRBV24-1, the J gene TRBJ2-5; 7 bases line up with TRBD2. There are 17 residues in the CDR3. The germline gives CDR1 KGHDR, CDR2 SFDVKD. Unmatched junction bases numbered 19, after V lost 10 bases and J lost 3 bases. In DNA, the CDR3 is TGTGCCACGTCGGAAAGTCAGGCTAGCGGTCTGAAAGAGACCCAGTACTTC. This encodes CATSESQASGLKETQYF.

This sequence joins TRBV18 and TRBJ2-7; weak D call: TRBD2 (5 bases). Germline assignment: CDR1 KGHSH and CDR2 LQKENI. This CDR3 has 13 residues. V was shortened by 3 bases and J by 0 bases, with 6 bases between the two germline ends. The DNA of the CDR3 is TGTGCCAGCTCACCGGGGAGCTCCTACGAGCAGTACTTC. Protein sequence: CASSPGSSYEQYF. The full variable domain, rest sourced from reference TRBV18 and TRBJ2-7, is NAGVMQNPRHLVRRRGQEARLRCSPMKGHSHVYWYRQLPEEGLKFMVYLQKENIIDESGMPKERFSAEFPKEGPSILRIQQVVRGDSAAYFCASSPGSSYEQYFGPGTRLTVT.

The chain carries TRBV7-3 and TRBJ2-1; 12 nucleotides line up with TRBD2. Germline values: CDR1 SGHTA, CDR2 FQGTGA. Unmatched junction bases numbered 8, after V lost 5 bases and J lost 9 bases. The CDR3 has 15 amino acids. The CDR3 nucleotides are TGTGCCAGCAGCCCTGGACTAGCGGGAACTCGTGAGCAGTTCTTC. This encodes CASSPGLAGTREQFF.

V gene TRBV5-8 combines with J gene TRBJ1-1; weak D call: TRBD1 (6 bases). CDR3 length: 17 amino acids. Between the trimmed V and J ends, which lost 4 bases and 1 base, there was a span of 20 bases. Per germline, CDR1 SGHTS and CDR2 YDEGEE. CDR3 nucleotide sequence: TGTGCCAGCAGCCCCTCCCTATTAACAGGGAGGAACACTGAAGCTTTCTTT. This sequence encodes CASSPSLLTGRNTEAFF.

In DNA, the CDR3 is TGTGCCAGCAGCCACGGTGGAGGGAACAGGGGGCTATACGAGCAGTACTTC. Translated, it gives CASSHGGGNRGLYEQYF. This rearrangement joins TRBV11-2 to TRBJ2-7, with 9 bases matching TRBD1. Germline V gene lookup returns CDR1 SGHAT and CDR2 FQNNGV. The CDR3 has 17 amino acids. J was trimmed by 4 bases and V by 5 bases; bases with no gene match: 15.

The table lists this clone with a few counts. The chain uses TRBV5-1 and TRBJ2-5; 7 bases line up with TRBD1. Germline values: CDR1 SGHRS, CDR2 YFSETQ. V shed 0 bases, J shed 5 bases, and the junction held 10 bases outside the gene matches. The CDR3 extends over 16 amino acids. The CDR3 spells CASSLAARQGSETQYF. In DNA, the CDR3 is TGCGCCAGCAGCTTGGCGGCCCGACAGGGATCGGAGACCCAGTACTTC.

This clone was counted once. The V call is TRBV19, the J call TRBJ2-5, with D possibly matching TRBD1 (6 bases). Germline V gives CDR1 LNHDA, CDR2 SQIVND (reference sequence). The CDR3 contains 12 residues. The ends were cut back, 10 bases at V and 1 base at J, with 10 bases in the middle. The CDR3 bases are TGTGCCACAACGGACAGCCAAGAGACCCAGTACTTC. It specifies CATTDSQETQYF. Full variable domain (rest looked up from reference TRBV19 and TRBJ2-5): DGGITQSPKYLFRKEGQNVTLSCEQNLNHDAMYWYRQDPGQGLRLIYYSQIVNDFQKGDIAEGYSVSREKKESFPLTVTSAQKNPTAFYLCATTDSQETQYFGPGTRLLVL.

The V gene is TRBV5-1, the J gene TRBJ2-3; 10 bases fit TRBD2. The ends lost 1 base at V and 2 bases at J; junction bases unmatched: 4. The CDR3 sequence is 16 residues long. CDR1 SGHRS and CDR2 YFSETQ come from the germline V gene. CDR3 loop: CASSLFSGRPTDTQYF. The CDR3 DNA is TGCGCCAGCAGCTTGTTTAGCGGGAGGCCCACAGATACGCAGTATTTT.

This chain joins TRBV6-5 and TRBJ2-1, with 12 bases aligning to TRBD1. The ends lost 6 bases at V and 13 bases at J; junction bases unmatched: 13. This CDR3 has 15 residues. Germline V gene lookup returns CDR1 MNHEY and CDR2 SVGAGI. This CDR3 reads CASSSGTGGSYTQFF. In nucleotides, the CDR3 is TGTGCCAGCAGCTCCGGGACAGGGGGCAGTTATACCCAGTTCTTC.

The V call is TRBV4-1, the J call TRBJ1-3, with unresolved D. Germline-derived CDR1 and CDR2 are MGHRA and YSYEKL. Trimming took 0 bases from V and 8 from J, leaving 14 bases between them. The CDR3 runs to 15 residues. CDR3 in DNA: TGCGCCAGCAGCCAAGACTACACGTTCGGAGACACCATATATTTT. Translation gives CASSQDYTFGDTIYF.

The chain links TRBV19 to TRBJ1-5; unclear D gene. V lost 3 bases and J lost 6, with 15 bases in between. Germline loops: CDR1 LNHDA, CDR2 SQIVND (reference sequence). CDR3 size: 15 residues. CDR3 DNA sequence: TGTGCCAGTAGTATGGGTTCAGGAAAACTTCAGCCCCAGCATTTT. It translates to CASSMGSGKLQPQHF. The whole variable domain, remainder taken from reference TRBV19 and TRBJ1-5, is DGGITQSPKYLFRKEGQNVTLSCEQNLNHDAMYWYRQDPGQGLRLIYYSQIVNDFQKGDIAEGYSVSREKKESFPLTVTSAQKNPTAFYLCASSMGSGKLQPQHFGDGTRLSIL.

The chain recombines TRBV27 with TRBJ1-6; D is possibly TRBD1 (5 bases). V lost 1 base, J lost 7 bases, and 14 bases lay in between. There are 16 residues in the CDR3. CDR1 is MNHEY and CDR2 is SMNVEV in the germline V gene (reference sequence). The CDR3, as DNA: TGTGCCAGCAGTTTATTGGGGCGCCGGTGGAATTCACCCCTCCACTTT. It translates to CASSLLGRRWNSPLHF.

The V call is TRBV18, the J call TRBJ1-1, with D possibly being TRBD1 (5 bases). Trimming took off 2 bases at V and 0 bases at J, with 16 bases between the two ends. The germline gives CDR1 KGHSH, CDR2 LQKENI. The CDR3 spans 17 residues. CDR3 coding DNA: TGTGCCAGCTCACCAGCGCGGGGGACCCTCATGAACACTGAAGCTTTCTTT. It codes for CASSPARGTLMNTEAFF.

The rearrangement links TRBV7-9 to TRBJ1-4; maybe TRBD1 (5 bases). In germline, CDR1 is SEHNR, CDR2 FQNEAQ (reference sequence). This CDR3 has 13 amino acids. The germline V and J ends were trimmed by 4 bases and 5 bases, with 8 bases remaining between them. CDR3 bases: TGTGCCAGCAGCTCAGGGCCGAATGAAAAACTGTTTTTT. This sequence encodes CASSSGPNEKLFF.

The genes are TRBV3-1 (or the pseudogene TRBV3-2) and TRBJ1-1, with D hard to call. The germline V gene encodes CDR1 LGHDT and CDR2 YNNKEL (reference sequence). This CDR3 has 12 amino acids. V lost 1 base and J lost 8, with 8 bases in between. The CDR3 region has the DNA TGTGCCAGCAGCCAAGCAAAACAGGAAGCTTTCTTT. Protein product: CASSQAKQEAFF.

V gene TRBV7-9 combines with J gene TRBJ2-1, with 9 bases identical to TRBD2. In germline, CDR1 is SEHNR, CDR2 FQNEAQ (reference sequence). This CDR3 comprises 17 residues. V lost 1 base to trimming and J lost 5 bases; unmatched junction nucleotides: 9. CDR3 nucleotide sequence: TGTGCCAGCAGCTTAGGTGGCGGGACTAGCTCAAACAATGAGCAGTTCTTC. This sequence encodes CASSLGGGTSSNNEQFF. Full variable domain (outside the CDR3, taken from reference TRBV7-9 and TRBJ2-1): DTGVSQNPRHKITKRGQNVTFRCDPISEHNRLYWYRQTLGQGPEFLTYFQNEAQLEKSRLLSDRFSAERPKGSFSTLEIQRTEQGDSAMYLCASSLGGGTSSNNEQFFGPGTRLTVL.

The chain has TRBV19 and TRBJ2-1; 10 bases agree with TRBD2. The V segment lost 6 bases and the J segment 6 bases; nucleotides outside the gene matches: 2. The CDR3 is made up of 13 amino acids. In germline, CDR1 is LNHDA, CDR2 SQIVND (reference sequence). This CDR3 reads CASRLAGFNEQFF. Here the CDR3 DNA reads TGTGCCAGTAGACTAGCGGGGTTCAATGAGCAGTTCTTC.